These 27 T cell receptor beta chains originate from one sample sequenced in a study of T-cell memory formation after mild COVID-19. One entry per CDR3 protein, called by TCRdb with MiXCR from the 5' RACE reads. The sample includes hundreds of thousands of distinct CDR3 sequences, around 28% of them seen just once. What was sequenced was PBMCs or a T cell subset sorted from them (not recorded which). Receptor source: an adult woman who had mild COVID-19 (a few samples of this study predate the infection). Cell type and time point are not known.

V gene TRBV25-1 combines with J gene TRBJ2-5, with 8 bases lining up with TRBD1. Unmatched junction bases numbered 7, after V lost 0 bases and J lost 4 bases. CDR1 MGHDK and CDR2 SYGVNS come from the germline V gene. This CDR3 spans 16 amino acids. The CDR3 sequence is CASSEYGQGQGETQYF. CDR3 sequence (DNA): TGTGCCAGCAGTGAATACGGACAGGGCCAGGGAGAGACCCAGTACTTC. The whole variable domain, filled in from reference TRBV25-1 and TRBJ2-5, reads EADIYQTPRYLVIGTGKKITLECSQTMGHDKMYWYQQDPGMELHLIHYSYGVNSTEKGDLSSESTVSRIRTEHFPLTLESARPSHTSQYLCASSEYGQGQGETQYFGPGTRLLVL.

In its sample, this clonotype was seen many times. The chain is built from TRBV7-9 and TRBJ2-3; possible D gene TRBD2, 5 bases. Trimming removed 4 bases at V and 4 bases at J, with 15 bases between. The germline gives CDR1 SEHNR, CDR2 FQNEAQ (reference sequence). This CDR3 is 15 amino acids long. The CDR3 DNA sequence: TGTGCCAGCAGCTACGACTCGGGGTTCTCAGATACGCAGTATTTT. Its translation is CASSYDSGFSDTQYF.

The J gene is TRBJ2-3, the V gene TRBV6-1, with 10 bases matching TRBD2. CDR1 is MNHNS, CDR2 SASEGT, per germline. V dropped 6 bases and J dropped 9; count of bases not matched to a gene: 12. The length of the CDR3 is 15 residues. In DNA, the CDR3 is TGTGCCAGCAGGGGAGCGGGGGGGAACTTCGGGACGCAGTATTTT. Amino acids: CASRGAGGNFGTQYF.

This clonotype has ten or more counts. V and J are TRBV5-1 and TRBJ2-5, with D uncertain. V was shortened by 4 bases and J by 5 bases, with 15 bases between the two germline ends. Germline V gives CDR1 SGHRS, CDR2 YFSETQ. The CDR3 spans 14 residues. The CDR3 here is CASSLYEGRETQYF. In DNA form, the CDR3 reads TGCGCCAGCAGCCTCTACGAAGGCCGGGAGACCCAGTACTTC.

This clonotype was seen more than once but under ten times. The gene calls are TRBV7-9 and TRBJ1-1, with 10 bases lining up with TRBD1. This CDR3 region has 14 residues. J lost 6 bases, V lost 7 bases, and 8 bases had no gene match. CDR1 is SEHNR, CDR2 FQNEAQ, per germline (reference sequence). The CDR3 bases are TGTGCCAGCATCCCGACAGGGGGCATCGCTGAAGCTTTCTTT. Translating gives CASIPTGGIAEAFF.

This clonotype was seen once. Relative to the germline gene, one junction end is altered; a read error may explain this. V is TRBV20-1 and J is TRBJ2-7; 14 bases match TRBD2. This CDR3 region has 14 residues. Germline V gives CDR1 DFQATT, CDR2 SNEGSKA (reference sequence). The CDR3 is CSARPRATSGRAFF. Written as DNA, the CDR3 is TGCAGTGCTAGACCGAGGGCGACTAGCGGGAGGGCCTTCTTC.

This chain links TRBV10-3 with TRBJ1-2; TRBD1 matches at 7 bases. The CDR3 loop spans 16 amino acids. J lost 4 bases, V lost 11 bases, and 19 bases had no gene match. CDR1 and CDR2 (germline): ENHRY, SYGVKD. The CDR3 loop reads CAAQGQITTQTYGYTF. Written as DNA, the CDR3 is TGTGCCGCGCAGGGACAGATAACTACCCAAACCTATGGCTACACCTTC.

The rearrangement uses TRBV12-3 or TRBV12-4 and TRBJ1-2; the D gene is possibly TRBD1 (5 bases). Trimming left V 6 bases short and J 3 bases short, with 17 bases between. This CDR3 has 15 amino acids. The CDR3 reads CASRIGRGVDYGYTF. Written as DNA, the CDR3 is TGTGCCAGCAGGATTGGACGAGGGGTGGACTATGGCTACACCTTC.

V and J are TRBV29-1 and TRBJ2-7, with TRBD1 matching 7 bases. After removal of 4 bases from V and 2 bases from J, the junction contained 8 bases not matched to a gene. CDR1 and CDR2 from the germline V gene are SQVTM and ANQGSEA. The CDR3 sequence is 14 residues long. CDR3 sequence reads: CSVVTGTVTYEQYF. The CDR3 nucleotides are TGCAGCGTTGTTACCGGGACAGTCACCTACGAGCAGTACTTC.

The chain uses TRBV2 and TRBJ1-2, with 9 bases that match TRBD1. CDR1 SNHLY and CDR2 FYNNEI come from the germline V gene. The CDR3 is made up of 15 amino acids. V shed 0 bases, J shed 4 bases, and the junction held 3 bases outside the gene matches. CDR3 in amino acids: CASSEAGTGRYGYTF. The CDR3 DNA is TGTGCCAGCAGTGAAGCCGGGACAGGGCGCTATGGCTACACCTTC. Filled out from reference TRBV2 and TRBJ1-2, the complete variable domain reads EPEVTQTPSHQVTQMGQEVILRCVPISNHLYFYWYRQILGQKVEFLVSFYNNEISEKSEIFDDQFSVERPDGSNFTLKIRSTKLEDSAMYFCASSEAGTGRYGYTFGSGTRLTVV.

This clonotype was seen a handful of times. The chain combines TRBV12-3 or TRBV12-4 with TRBJ2-3; D is uncertain. This CDR3 comprises 14 residues. The V end was cut by 1 base, the J end by 0 bases, with 5 bases between. CDR3 sequence (DNA): TGTGCCAGCAGTTTAGAACTTAGCACAGATACGCAGTATTTT. Translated: CASSLELSTDTQYF.

The chain uses TRBV5-1 and TRBJ2-7; maybe TRBD2 (6 bases). The V end was cut by 4 bases, the J end by 5 bases, with 19 bases between. Germline V CDR1 and CDR2: SGHRS, YFSETQ. This CDR3 contains 15 residues. CDR3 region: CASSGLNTDGNEQYF. CDR3 DNA: TGCGCCAGCAGCGGACTAAATACGGACGGAAACGAGCAGTACTTC.

This clonotype was found a few times. V and J are TRBV12-3 or TRBV12-4 and TRBJ2-7; 8 bases match TRBD1. The CDR3 contains 14 residues. Losses at the gene ends were 8 bases for V and 4 bases for J; bases not matched to a gene: 10. CDR3 region: CASGQSGGAYEQYF. Written as DNA, the CDR3 is TGTGCCAGCGGCCAATCAGGGGGCGCATACGAGCAGTACTTC.

This chain links TRBV11-2 with TRBJ2-1; 7 bases are shared with TRBD2. This CDR3 contains 21 residues. V was clipped by 0 bases and J by 2 bases; unmatched bases: 19. Germline lookup yields CDR1 SGHAT and CDR2 FQNNGV. As DNA, the CDR3 is TGTGCCAGCAGCTTAGATCTAGAAGCGGGAAGGGGTACGGCGGCCTACAATGAGCAGTTCTTC. Its protein product is CASSLDLEAGRGTAAYNEQFF.

J is TRBJ2-5 and V is TRBV25-1, with 11 nucleotides matching TRBD2. The ends lost 5 bases at V and 3 bases at J; junction bases unmatched: 8. The germline V gene encodes CDR1 MGHDK and CDR2 SYGVNS. This CDR3 has 16 amino acids. Here the CDR3 reads CASSFGTSGNKETQYF. The CDR3 DNA sequence: TGTGCCAGCAGTTTCGGGACTAGCGGAAACAAAGAGACCCAGTACTTC. The complete variable domain, with remaining parts taken from reference TRBV25-1 and TRBJ2-5, reads EADIYQTPRYLVIGTGKKITLECSQTMGHDKMYWYQQDPGMELHLIHYSYGVNSTEKGDLSSESTVSRIRTEHFPLTLESARPSHTSQYLCASSFGTSGNKETQYFGPGTRLLVL.

In DNA, the CDR3 is TGTGCCAGCACCCGGACAGGGGACAATGAGCAGTTCTTC. It codes for CASTRTGDNEQFF. The chain is built from TRBV5-4 and TRBJ2-1, with 9 positions matching TRBD1. The CDR3 has 13 residues. Unmatched junction bases numbered 3, after V lost 6 bases and J lost 5 bases. CDR1 and CDR2 from the germline V gene are SGHNT and YYREEE (reference sequence).

This chain connects TRBV29-1 to TRBJ2-3; 7 nucleotides agree with TRBD2. After removal of 7 bases from V and 4 bases from J, the junction contained 11 bases not matched to a gene. The CDR3 loop spans 14 amino acids. Germline CDR1 SQVTM, CDR2 ANQGSEA. The CDR3 is CSAGDSGYADTQYF. As DNA, the CDR3 is TGCAGCGCTGGGGATAGCGGGTACGCAGATACGCAGTATTTT.

Ten or more counts support this clonotype. The germline gene is not matched at one end of the junction; a read error may be the cause. The gene calls are TRBV6-1 and TRBJ2-7; TRBD1 matches at 7 bases. The CDR3 spans 14 residues. Germline lookup yields CDR1 MNHNS and CDR2 SASEGT. For the CDR3, the DNA is TGTGCCAGCAGCCAGACAGGGCGGTCCTCCGAGCAGTACTTC. Translation gives CASSQTGRSSEQYF.

The J gene is TRBJ1-5, the V gene TRBV3-1; D ambiguous. CDR1 and CDR2 (germline): LGHDT, YNNKEL (reference sequence). The CDR3 length is 16 residues. The ends were cut back, 1 base at V and 6 bases at J, with 16 bases in the middle. The CDR3 DNA sequence: TGTGCCAGCAGCCAAGGTTCTGGGTCGAGGCGTCAGCCCCAGCATTTT. Protein sequence: CASSQGSGSRRQPQHF.

This clonotype occurred once. The chain couples TRBV12-3 or TRBV12-4 to TRBJ2-3, with 9 bases fitting TRBD2. V was pared by 5 bases and J by 5 bases, with 14 bases of the junction left unmatched. This CDR3 has 17 amino acids. CDR3 residues: CASSRPLGTSFGDTQYF. In DNA, the CDR3 is TGTGCCAGCAGTCGTCCCTTGGGGACTAGCTTTGGAGATACGCAGTATTTT.

V usage is TRBV7-9 and J usage is TRBJ2-7; 11 positions agree with TRBD1. The germline V gene encodes CDR1 SEHNR and CDR2 FQNEAQ (reference sequence). The CDR3 is 16 residues long. The junction had 9 bases not matched to a gene; V was cut back by 5 bases and J by 3 bases. The CDR3 protein is CASSHSRTGGGYEQYF. Here the CDR3 DNA reads TGTGCCAGCAGCCACTCTCGGACAGGGGGCGGCTACGAGCAGTACTTC. The whole variable domain, filled in from reference TRBV7-9 and TRBJ2-7, reads DTGVSQNPRHKITKRGQNVTFRCDPISEHNRLYWYRQTLGQGPEFLTYFQNEAQLEKSRLLSDRFSAERPKGSFSTLEIQRTEQGDSAMYLCASSHSRTGGGYEQYFGPGTRLTVT.

V is TRBV4-1 and J is TRBJ1-1, with 11 bases lining up with TRBD1. Trimming removed 0 bases from V and 0 bases from J; junction bases left unmatched: 9. The V gene's germline CDR1 is MGHRA and CDR2 YSYEKL. The CDR3 length is 19 residues. The CDR3 sequence is CASSQDPGQGALVNTEAFF. The CDR3 DNA follows: TGCGCCAGCAGCCAAGATCCTGGACAGGGGGCTTTGGTGAACACTGAAGCTTTCTTT.

The sample holds a few counts of this clonotype. J is TRBJ1-6 and V is TRBV27; D might be TRBD1 (5 bases). Germline values: CDR1 MNHEY, CDR2 SMNVEV (reference sequence). Trimming left V 7 bases short and J 7 bases short, with 17 bases between. CDR3 length: 15 amino acids. CDR3 DNA sequence: TGTGCCAGCATCCCCTCCCTGACAGCCAATTCACCCCTCCACTTT. Residues: CASIPSLTANSPLHF.

This clonotype was counted ten times or more. The V and J genes are TRBV7-9 and TRBJ1-1; maybe TRBD1 (6 bases). The CDR3 covers 14 residues. The germline V gene encodes CDR1 SEHNR and CDR2 FQNEAQ (reference sequence). The V end lost 1 base, the J end lost 1 base, and 7 bases lay between the germline ends. This CDR3 reads CASSLGGQNTEAFF. The CDR3, as DNA: TGTGCCAGCAGCTTAGGGGGACAGAACACTGAAGCTTTCTTT. The full variable domain, completed using reference TRBV7-9 and TRBJ1-1, is DTGVSQNPRHKITKRGQNVTFRCDPISEHNRLYWYRQTLGQGPEFLTYFQNEAQLEKSRLLSDRFSAERPKGSFSTLEIQRTEQGDSAMYLCASSLGGQNTEAFFGQGTRLTVV.

V usage is TRBV25-1 and J usage is TRBJ1-2; D unresolved. Trimming took 4 bases from V and 0 from J, leaving 12 bases between them. The length of the CDR3 is 15 residues. Germline values: CDR1 MGHDK, CDR2 SYGVNS. The CDR3: CASSGHSGPNYGYTF. CDR3 bases: TGTGCCAGCAGTGGACACTCCGGTCCTAACTATGGCTACACCTTC.

In its sample, this clonotype was seen a few times. The rearrangement links TRBV7-9 to TRBJ2-7, with D possibly matching TRBD1 (6 bases). This CDR3 region has 16 residues. From germline, CDR1 is SEHNR and CDR2 FQNEAQ (reference sequence). Trimming pared 4 bases from V and 0 bases from J, leaving 16 bases between. CDR3 region: CASSSWSETGSYEQYF. The CDR3 bases are TGTGCCAGCAGCTCTTGGAGCGAGACAGGCTCCTACGAGCAGTACTTC.

This chain links TRBV3-1 with TRBJ2-3, with 9 bases that match TRBD2. Germline CDR1 reads LGHDT; CDR2 reads YNNKEL (reference sequence). The junction had 10 bases not matched to a gene; V was cut back by 0 bases and J by 6 bases. The CDR3 is 17 residues long. CDR3 loop: CASSQDWRREGRDTQYF. CDR3 DNA sequence: TGTGCCAGCAGCCAAGATTGGCGGCGGGAGGGCCGGGATACGCAGTATTTT.